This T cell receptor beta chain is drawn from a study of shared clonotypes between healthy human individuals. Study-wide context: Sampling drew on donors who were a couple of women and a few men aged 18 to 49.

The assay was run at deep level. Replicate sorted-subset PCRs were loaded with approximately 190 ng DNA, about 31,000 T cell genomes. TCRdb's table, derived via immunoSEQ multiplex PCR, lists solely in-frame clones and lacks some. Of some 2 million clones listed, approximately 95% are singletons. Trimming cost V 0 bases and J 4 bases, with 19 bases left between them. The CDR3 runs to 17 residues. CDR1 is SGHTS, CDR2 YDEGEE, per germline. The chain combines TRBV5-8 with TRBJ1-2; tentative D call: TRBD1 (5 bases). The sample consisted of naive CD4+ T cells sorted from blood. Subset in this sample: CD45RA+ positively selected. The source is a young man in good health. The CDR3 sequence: CASSLVTGPPNSYGYTF. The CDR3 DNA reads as TGTGCCAGCAGCTTGGTCACAGGCCCACCGAATAGCTATGGCTACACCTTC.